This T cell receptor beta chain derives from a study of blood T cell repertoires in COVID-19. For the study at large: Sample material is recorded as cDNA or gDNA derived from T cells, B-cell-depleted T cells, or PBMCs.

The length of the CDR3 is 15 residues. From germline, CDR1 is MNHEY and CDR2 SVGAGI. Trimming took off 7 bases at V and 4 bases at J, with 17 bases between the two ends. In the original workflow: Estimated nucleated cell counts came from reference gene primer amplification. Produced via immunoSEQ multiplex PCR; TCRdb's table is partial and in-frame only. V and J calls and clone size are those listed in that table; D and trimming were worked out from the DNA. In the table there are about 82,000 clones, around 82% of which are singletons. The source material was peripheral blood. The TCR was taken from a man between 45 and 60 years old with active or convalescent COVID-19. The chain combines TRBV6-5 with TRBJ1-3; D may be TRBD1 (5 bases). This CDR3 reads CASNPSVGAGNTIYF. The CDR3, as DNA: TGTGCCAGCAACCCATCTGTAGGGGCCGGAAACACCATATATTTT.